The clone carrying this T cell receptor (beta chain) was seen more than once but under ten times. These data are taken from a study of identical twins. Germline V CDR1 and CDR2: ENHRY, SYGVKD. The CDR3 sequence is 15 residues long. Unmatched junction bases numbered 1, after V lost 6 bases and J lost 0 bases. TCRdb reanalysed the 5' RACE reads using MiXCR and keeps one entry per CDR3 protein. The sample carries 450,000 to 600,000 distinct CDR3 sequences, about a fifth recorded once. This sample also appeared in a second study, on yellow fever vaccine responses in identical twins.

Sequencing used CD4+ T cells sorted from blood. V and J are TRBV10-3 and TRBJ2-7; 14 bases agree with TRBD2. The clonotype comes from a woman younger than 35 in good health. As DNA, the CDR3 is TGTGCCATCAGGGGACTAGCGGGAGACTCCTACGAGCAGTACTTC. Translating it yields CAIRGLAGDSYEQYF.